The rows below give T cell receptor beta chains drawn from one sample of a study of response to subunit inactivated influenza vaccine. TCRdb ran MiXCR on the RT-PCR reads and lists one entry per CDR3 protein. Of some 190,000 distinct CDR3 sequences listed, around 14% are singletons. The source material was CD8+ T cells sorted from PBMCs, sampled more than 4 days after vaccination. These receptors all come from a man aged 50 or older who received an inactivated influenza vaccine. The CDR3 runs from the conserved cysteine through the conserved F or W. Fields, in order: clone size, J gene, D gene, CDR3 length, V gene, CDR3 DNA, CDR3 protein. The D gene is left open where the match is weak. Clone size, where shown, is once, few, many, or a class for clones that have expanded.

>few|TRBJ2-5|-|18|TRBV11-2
TGTGCCAGCAGCTTAAAGCAGCATAGTCTAGCCCAGGGGGAGACCCAGTACTTC
CASSLKQHSLAQGETQYF
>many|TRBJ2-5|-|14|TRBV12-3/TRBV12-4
TGTGCCAGCAGTTTTTCAGGCCTGCAAGAGACCCAGTACTTC
CASSFSGLQETQYF
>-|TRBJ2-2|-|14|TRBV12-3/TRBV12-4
TGTGCCAGCAGTACTTGGGAGCACACCGGGGAGCTGTTTTTT
CASSTWEHTGELFF
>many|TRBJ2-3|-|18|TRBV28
TGTGCCAGCAGTGGGCCCGGAGGGACACTGTTGGGCACAGATACGCAGTATTTT
CASSGPGGTLLGTDTQYF
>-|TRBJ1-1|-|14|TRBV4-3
TGCGCCAGCAGCCCCCGTAGACAGTTACCCGAAGCTTTCTTT
CASSPRRQLPEAFF
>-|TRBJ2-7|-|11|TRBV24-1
TGTGCCACCAGTGATTACGTTGGGCAGTACTTC
CATSDYVGQYF
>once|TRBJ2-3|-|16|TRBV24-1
TGTGCCACCAGTGATGCCGGGACCGTGGAGAGGCATACGCAGTATTTT
CATSDAGTVERHTQYF
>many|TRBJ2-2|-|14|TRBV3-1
TGTGCCAGCAGCCAAGATTACGGGACCGGGGAGCTGTTTTTT
CASSQDYGTGELFF
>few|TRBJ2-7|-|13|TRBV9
TGTGCCAGCAGCGTAGTTGAGTTGGGGAAGCAGTACTTC
CASSVVELGKQYF
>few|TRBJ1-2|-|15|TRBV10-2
TGCGCCAGCAGTGAGTTTGGACAGATTAACTATGGCTACACCTTC
CASSEFGQINYGYTF
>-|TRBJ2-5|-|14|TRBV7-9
TGTGCCAGCAGCTTTGCGCAGGGGAGAGAGACCCAGTACTTC
CASSFAQGRETQYF
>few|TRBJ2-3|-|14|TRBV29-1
TGCAGCGTTCGCGAGGTCGGAAGCACAGATACGCAGTATTTT
CSVREVGSTDTQYF
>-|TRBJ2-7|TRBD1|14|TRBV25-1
TGTGCCAGCAGACCCGGACAGGGCCCCTACGAGCAGTACTTC
CASRPGQGPYEQYF
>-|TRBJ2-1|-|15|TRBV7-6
TGTGCCAGCAGCTTAGTAGGGCTAGGTTACAATGAGCAGTTCTTC
CASSLVGLGYNEQFF
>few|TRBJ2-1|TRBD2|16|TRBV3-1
TGTGCCAGCAGCCAAGATAGCGGGGGATCGTACAATGAGCAGTTCTTC
CASSQDSGGSYNEQFF
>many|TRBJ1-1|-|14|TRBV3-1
TGTGCCAGCAGCCTCACAGAGGGGAACACTGAAGCTTTCTTT
CASSLTEGNTEAFF
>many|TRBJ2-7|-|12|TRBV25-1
TGTGCCAGCAGCCCGGGGGAATACGAGCAGTACTTC
CASSPGEYEQYF
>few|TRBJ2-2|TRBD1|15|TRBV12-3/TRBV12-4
TGTGCCAGCAGGCACCCCGGGACAGGGGACGGGGAGCTGTTTTTT
CASRHPGTGDGELFF
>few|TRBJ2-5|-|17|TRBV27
TGTGCCAGCAGCGGGATAGGGCCCGATTTGCAACAAGAGACCCAGTACTTC
CASSGIGPDLQQETQYF
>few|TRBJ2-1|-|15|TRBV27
TGTGCCAGCAGTCTCTACCTAGGGCCGGCGAATGAGCAGTTCTTC
CASSLYLGPANEQFF
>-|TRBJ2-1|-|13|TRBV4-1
TGCGCCAGCAGCCGAGAGCTAGCCAATGAGCAGTTCTTC
CASSRELANEQFF
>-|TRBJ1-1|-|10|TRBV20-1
TGCAGTGGGCGGTTCACTGAAGCTTTCTTT
CSGRFTEAFF
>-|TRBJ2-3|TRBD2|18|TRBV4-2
TGTGCCAGCAGCCCCTCCCCCTTAGCGGGAGAGGGGACAGATACGCAGTATTTT
CASSPSPLAGEGTDTQYF
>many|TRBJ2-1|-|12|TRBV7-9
TGTGCCACGCGGAGCGGCTACAATGAGCAGTTCTTC
CATRSGYNEQFF
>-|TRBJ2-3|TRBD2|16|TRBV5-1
TGCGCCAGCAGCTTGACTAGCGGGGGGAGCACAGATACGCAGTATTTT
CASSLTSGGSTDTQYF
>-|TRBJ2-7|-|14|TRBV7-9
TGTGCCAGCAGCCCGAGGCGGGCCACCTACGAGCAGTACTTC
CASSPRRATYEQYF
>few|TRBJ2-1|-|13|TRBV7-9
TGTGCCAGCATTATTCCGGGGGACAATGAGCAGTTCTTC
CASIIPGDNEQFF
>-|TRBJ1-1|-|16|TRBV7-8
TGTGCCAGCAGCTCTGCGGCCGGGACAAGGAAGACTGAAGCTTTCTTT
CASSSAAGTRKTEAFF
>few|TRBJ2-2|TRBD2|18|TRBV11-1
TGTGCCAGCAGCTTAGTTCCGACTAGCGGACGTAACACCGGGGAGCTGTTTTTT
CASSLVPTSGRNTGELFF
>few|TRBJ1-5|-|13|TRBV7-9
TGTGCCAGCAGCTCCACTAGCAATCAGCCCCAGCATTTT
CASSSTSNQPQHF